Described below is a single TCR beta chain sequence and its context. Antigen specificity is unknown. Per germline, CDR1 MNHEY and CDR2 SVGAGI. This CDR3 region has 13 residues. Trimming pared 6 bases from V and 5 bases from J, leaving 14 bases between. Healthy bone marrow donors made up the donor group. The PCR employed 60 Vbeta primers together with 13 Jbeta primers. Sequencing used immunoSEQ multiplex PCR; TCRdb keeps in-frame clones, though not all of them. Seen here are around 190,000 clones, 80% to 90% observed once, and the top ten hold 1.7%. The data are from a study of cytomegalovirus exposure and HLA in healthy donors. Study-wide points: Researchers catalogued some 160 TCR beta chains as cytomegalovirus-associated. Reportedly, diagnosis of cytomegalovirus status by the classifier showed high specificity and sensitivity. Using a false discovery rate of 0.05, a later analysis showed that fewer than 20,000 TCR beta sequences were associated with HLA alleles.

This clonotype was sampled from a man aged 35-49 years in good health and CMV-seropositive. The chain links TRBV6-5 to TRBJ2-7; a possible D gene is TRBD2 (5 bases). The specimen sequenced was PBMCs. In DNA form, the CDR3 reads TGTGCCAGCAGGCGAGGGTCCGCCAACGAGCAGTACTTC. Translating it yields CASRRGSANEQYF.